Below, one T cell receptor beta chain is given with its context. The antigen is not known. Method: immunoSEQ multiplex PCR; TCRdb's copy keeps in-frame clones and lacks some. The sample shows around 150,000 clones, about 90% of them seen only once. This sample stems from a study of T cell responses to AZD1222 COVID-19 vaccine. Study background: Pooling of second doses given at about 4 or about 12 weeks was done. Regarding the study as a whole: Donors were largely white British and mainly female; clonal diversity was possibly underestimated. With dominance at 160-218 and 743-854, vaccine-associated CD4 TCRs spanned spike. Regions left unmutated in variants are reportedly the target of nearly half of spike-specific TCRs.

Looked up from germline, CDR1 is MGHRA and CDR2 is YSYEKL. Trimming shortened V by 3 bases and J by 2 bases, and 10 bases separated the two germline ends. CDR3 length: 14 amino acids. V usage is TRBV4-1 and J usage is TRBJ1-1; perhaps TRBD1 as D (5 bases). The sequencing here drew on peripheral blood, taken on day 0 of AZD1222 vaccination. The TCR was taken from an adult in good health. The CDR3 sequence: CASSHAGTNTEAFF. The CDR3 DNA follows: TGCGCCAGCAGCCACGCCGGGACTAACACTGAAGCTTTCTTT.